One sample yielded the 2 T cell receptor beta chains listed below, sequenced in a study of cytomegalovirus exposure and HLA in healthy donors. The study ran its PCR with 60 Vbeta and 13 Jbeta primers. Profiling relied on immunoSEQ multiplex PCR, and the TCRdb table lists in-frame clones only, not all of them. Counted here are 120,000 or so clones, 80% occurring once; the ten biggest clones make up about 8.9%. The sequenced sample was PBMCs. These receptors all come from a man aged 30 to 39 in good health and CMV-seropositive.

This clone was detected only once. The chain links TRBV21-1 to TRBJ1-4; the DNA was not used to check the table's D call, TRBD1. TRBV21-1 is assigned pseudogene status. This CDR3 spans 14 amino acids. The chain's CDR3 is CASSKAGVDEKLFF. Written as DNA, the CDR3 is TGTGCCAGCAGCAAAGCAGGGGTTGATGAAAAACTGTTTTTT.

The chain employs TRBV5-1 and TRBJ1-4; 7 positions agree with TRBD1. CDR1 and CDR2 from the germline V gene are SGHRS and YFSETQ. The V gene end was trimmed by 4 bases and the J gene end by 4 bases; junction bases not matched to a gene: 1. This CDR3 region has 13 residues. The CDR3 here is CASSQGDNEKLFF. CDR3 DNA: TGCGCCAGCAGCCAGGGGGATAATGAAAAACTGTTTTTT.